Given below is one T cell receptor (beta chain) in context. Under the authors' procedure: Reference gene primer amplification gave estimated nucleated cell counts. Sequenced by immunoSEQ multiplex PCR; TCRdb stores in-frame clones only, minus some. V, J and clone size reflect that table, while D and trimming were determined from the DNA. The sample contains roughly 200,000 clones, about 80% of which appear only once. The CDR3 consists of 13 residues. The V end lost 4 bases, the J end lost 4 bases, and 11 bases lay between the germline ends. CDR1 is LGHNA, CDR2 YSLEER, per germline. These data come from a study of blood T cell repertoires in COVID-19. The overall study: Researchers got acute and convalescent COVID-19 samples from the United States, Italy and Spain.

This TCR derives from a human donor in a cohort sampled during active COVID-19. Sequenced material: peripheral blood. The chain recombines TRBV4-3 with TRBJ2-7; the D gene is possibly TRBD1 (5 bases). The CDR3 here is CASSREKGYEQYF. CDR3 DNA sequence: TGCGCCAGCAGCCGGGAAAAGGGGTACGAGCAGTACTTC.